Here is one TCR beta chain with its context. This specimen comes from a study of CD8 T cells in ankylosing spondylitis. Trimming removed 1 base from V and 4 bases from J, with 14 bases in between. Looked up from germline, CDR1 is SGHRS and CDR2 is YFSETQ. This CDR3 is 16 amino acids long. MiXCR, applied by TCRdb to the 5' RACE reads, yields one record per CDR3 protein. The table has around 220,000 distinct CDR3 sequences, roughly a tenth seen once. The origin of this receptor is a male donor with ankylosing spondylitis or in good health (not recorded which). V is TRBV5-1 and J is TRBJ2-2; D not certain. Input material: blood, either unsorted or a sorted T cell fraction (not recorded which). CDR3 protein: CASSLFQASGTGELFF. CDR3 nucleotides: TGCGCCAGCAGCTTGTTTCAGGCATCGGGCACCGGGGAGCTGTTTTTT.